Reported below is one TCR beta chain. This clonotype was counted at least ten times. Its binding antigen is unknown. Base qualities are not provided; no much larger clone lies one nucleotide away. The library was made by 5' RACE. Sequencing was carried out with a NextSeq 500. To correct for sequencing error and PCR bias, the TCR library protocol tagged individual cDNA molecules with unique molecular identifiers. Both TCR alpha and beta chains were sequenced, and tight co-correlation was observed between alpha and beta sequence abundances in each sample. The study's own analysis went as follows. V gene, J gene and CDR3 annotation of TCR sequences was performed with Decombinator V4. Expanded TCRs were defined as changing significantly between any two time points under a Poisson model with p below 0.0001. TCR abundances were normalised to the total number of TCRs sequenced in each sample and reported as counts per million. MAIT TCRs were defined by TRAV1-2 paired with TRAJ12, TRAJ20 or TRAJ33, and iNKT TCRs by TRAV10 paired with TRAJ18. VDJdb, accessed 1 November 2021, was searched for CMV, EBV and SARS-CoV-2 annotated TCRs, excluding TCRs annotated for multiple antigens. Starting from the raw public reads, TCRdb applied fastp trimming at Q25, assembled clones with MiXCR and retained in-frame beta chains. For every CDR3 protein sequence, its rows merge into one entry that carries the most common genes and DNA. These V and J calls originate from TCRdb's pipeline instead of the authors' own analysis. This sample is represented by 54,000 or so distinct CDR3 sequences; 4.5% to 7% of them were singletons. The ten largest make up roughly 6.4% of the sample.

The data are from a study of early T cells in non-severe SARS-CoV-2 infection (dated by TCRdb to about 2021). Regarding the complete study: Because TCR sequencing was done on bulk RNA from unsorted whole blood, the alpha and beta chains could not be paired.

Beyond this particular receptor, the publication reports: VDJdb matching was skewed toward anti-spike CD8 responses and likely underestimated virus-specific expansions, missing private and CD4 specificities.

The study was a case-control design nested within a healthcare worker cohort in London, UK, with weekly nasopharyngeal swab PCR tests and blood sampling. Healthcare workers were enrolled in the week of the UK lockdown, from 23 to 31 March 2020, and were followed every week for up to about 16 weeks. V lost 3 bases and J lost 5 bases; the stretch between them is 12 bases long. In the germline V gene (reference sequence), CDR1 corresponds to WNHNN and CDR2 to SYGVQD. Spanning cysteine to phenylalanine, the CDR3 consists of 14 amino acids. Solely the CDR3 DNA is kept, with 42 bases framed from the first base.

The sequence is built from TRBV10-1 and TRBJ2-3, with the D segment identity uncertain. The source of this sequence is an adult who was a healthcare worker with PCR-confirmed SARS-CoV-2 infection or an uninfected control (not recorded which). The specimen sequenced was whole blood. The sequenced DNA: TGCGCCAGCAGTGATCGCAGTCGAGGAGATACGCAGTATTTT. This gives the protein CASSDRSRGDTQYF.